The following is a TCR beta chain sequence with its context. Its specificity is not known. Produced via immunoSEQ multiplex PCR; TCRdb's table is partial and in-frame only. Of 160,000 or so clones listed, around 92% are singletons. The sample originates from a study of T cell responses to AZD1222 COVID-19 vaccine. Study outcomes and limitations: Just a handful of AZD1222 recipients tested seropositive at baseline. Compared with day 0, the breadth and depth of the Spike-specific TCR repertoire rose significantly after two doses of AZD1222. Reportedly, close to half of spike-specific TCRs are directed against unmutated variant regions. White British ancestry dominated among donors, who included more females, and clonal diversity was possibly underestimated.

Germline lookup yields CDR1 SQVTM and CDR2 ANQGSEA. V shed 4 bases and J shed 5 bases, with 21 bases lying between them. The CDR3 is 16 amino acids. The rearrangement joins TRBV29-1 to TRBJ2-1, with D possibly TRBD1 on 9 matching bases. The clonotype originates from an adult in good health. This specimen consisted of peripheral blood, obtained on day 0 of MenACWY control vaccination. The CDR3 here is CSVAGGGTGSDNEQFF. CDR3 DNA: TGCAGCGTTGCGGGCGGGGGGACAGGGTCGGACAATGAGCAGTTCTTC.